This TCR beta chain originates from a study of shared clonotypes between healthy human individuals. This clone was observed a handful of times. The assay was run at deep level. TCRdb's copy holds only in-frame clones and misses some; the assay was immunoSEQ multiplex PCR. The table lists about 700,000 clones, 74% of them singletons. CDR1 LNHDA and CDR2 SQIVND come from the germline V gene (reference sequence). This CDR3 is built from 15 residues. V dropped 10 bases and J dropped 1; count of bases not matched to a gene: 4. The sequencing input was memory CD4+ T cells sorted from blood. Subset meaning: CD45RA-negative fraction. V gene TRBV19 combines with J gene TRBJ2-1; 13 bases align to TRBD2. This TCR was sampled from a woman younger than 45 in good health. The CDR3 DNA sequence: TGTGCCACAAGACTAGCGGGAGGATCCTACAATGAGCAGTTCTTC. This translates into CATRLAGGSYNEQFF.